This TCR beta chain appears in the sequencing data of a study of T cells in Graves' hyperthyroidism and ophthalmopathy. Study information: At the time of initial diagnosis and before any treatment, peripheral blood was collected.

The TCR beta CDR3 regions underwent amplification using RNA transcripts as the source. The HTBI set primed first-round TCR CDR3 RT-PCR. TCRdb independently ran MiXCR on the multiplex PCR reads; one entry per CDR3 protein. The data contain fewer than 400,000 distinct CDR3 sequences, around 16% of them singletons. The hyperthyroidism patients had all been newly diagnosed, and their disease duration was under 2 months. Their ages ranged from 18 to 65 years. Diagnoses were established using clinical symptoms, serum thyroxine and TRAb, thyroid ultrasound and orbital computed tomography. Out of about 10 ml of fresh peripheral blood came the PBMCs. Per the germline V gene, CDR1 is SGHTA and CDR2 is FQGNSA. The length of the CDR3 is 13 residues. The V end lost 2 bases, the J end lost 10 bases, and 12 bases lay between the germline ends. This clonotype was seen repeatedly, ten times or more.

Sequenced sample: blood. The TCR was taken from a woman between 18 and 29 years old with Graves' hyperthyroidism that later progressed to Graves' ophthalmopathy. The chain links TRBV7-2 to TRBJ1-3; perhaps TRBD1 as D (5 bases). This CDR3 is CASSLQGARTIYF. The CDR3, as DNA: TGTGCCAGCAGCTTACAGGGCGCTCGGACCATATATTTT. The full variable domain, rest sourced from reference TRBV7-2 and TRBJ1-3, is GAGVSQSPSNKVTEKGKDVELRCDPISGHTALYWYRQSLGQGLEFLIYFQGNSAPDKSGLPSDRFSAERTGGSVSTLTIQRTQQEDSAVYLCASSLQGARTIYFGEGSWLTVV.